This T cell receptor beta chain was retrieved from a study of tumor and adjacent non-tumor tissue in lung cancer. Study context: Patients comprised about eleven adenocarcinoma, a couple of squamous cell carcinoma and 1 small cell lung cancer. Samples averaged around 4 million productive TCRbeta reads each. General study findings and limits: Patients with more diverse tumor TCRs had worse survival. Significantly higher TCR diversity was found in tumor than normal lung.

In this sample, this clonotype turned up many times. The antigen remains unidentified. A modified ARM-PCR protocol with three rounds of nested PCR amplified TCRbeta. TCRdb re-analysed the multiplex PCR reads in MiXCR, keeping a single row per CDR3 protein. The data show 48,000 or so distinct CDR3 sequences, around 60% seen once. This sample's RNA came from whole unsorted tissue. The normal lung tissue was taken more than 3 cm from the tumor edge. The receptor's source is a woman aged 70-85 years with non-small cell lung cancer. The sample taken for sequencing was distant non-tumor lung tissue.

The CDR3 reads CASSLVPGANTEAFF. The CDR3 region has the DNA TGTGCCAGCAGCTTAGTGCCGGGGGCGAACACTGAAGCTTTCTTT. The chain is built from TRBV7-8 and TRBJ1-1; maybe TRBD1 (6 bases). Germline CDR1 reads SGHVS; CDR2 reads FQNEAQ. CDR3 length: 15 amino acids. Trimming took off 1 base at V and 1 base at J, with 10 bases between the two ends.